This TCR beta chain was sequenced for a study of T-cell memory formation after mild COVID-19. Across the study: Largely, TCR clusters stayed within a single donor.

Germline CDR1 is LNHDA and CDR2 is SQIVND (reference sequence). There are 15 residues in the CDR3. V lost 3 bases to trimming and J lost 0 bases, with 9 bases between them. On this clonotype: Its specificity is unknown.

TCRdb re-derived calls from the 5' RACE reads in MiXCR, one entry per CDR3 protein. Of under 110,000 distinct CDR3 sequences in the sample, approximately 15% are singletons; the top ten hold 28%. Study-level results: Mainly in CM and EM were contracting CD4+ clones; CD8+ were in EMRA.

Input material: PBMCs or a T cell subset sorted from them (not recorded which). The sequence was collected from an adult woman who had mild COVID-19 (a few samples of this study predate the infection). Cell type and time point are not known. The chain carries TRBV19 and TRBJ1-5; D ambiguous. This chain's CDR3 is CASSILKNSNQPQHF. The CDR3 DNA is TGTGCCAGTAGTATTTTAAAGAATAGCAATCAGCCCCAGCATTTT.